These 23 T cell receptor beta chains were all obtained from the same sample, sequenced in a study of OX40 agonist ivuxolimab in advanced cancers. Here immunoSEQ multiplex PCR was the method, and the copy in TCRdb shows in-frame clones only, minus some. The table includes approximately 68,000 clones, 80% to 90% detected once. This material consisted of CD4+ or CD8+ T cells sorted from blood, taken in a trial of the OX40 agonist ivuxolimab. These receptors originate from an adult with an advanced solid tumor such as melanoma, head and neck, liver or kidney cancer.

The J gene is TRBJ1-4, the V gene TRBV4-1; maybe TRBD1 (5 bases). Germline V gives CDR1 MGHRA, CDR2 YSYEKL. V was cut by 0 bases and J by 10 bases, with 15 bases left in between. CDR3 length: 15 amino acids. In DNA form, the CDR3 reads TGCGCCAGCAGCCAAGAAGCGCAGGGCGGGGGAAAACTGTTTTTT. Translating it yields CASSQEAQGGGKLFF.

The chain has TRBV19 and TRBJ2-2; the match to TRBD1 covers 7 bases. Germline CDR1 reads LNHDA; CDR2 reads SQIVND (reference sequence). CDR3 length: 15 amino acids. Trimming at V came to 5 bases and at J to 6 bases, leaving 9 bases not matched to a gene. Written as DNA, the CDR3 is TGTGCCAGTAGTGACCGGGACACAGGGGCCGGGGAGCTGTTTTTT. The encoded protein is CASSDRDTGAGELFF.

V and J are TRBV9 and TRBJ2-3; 7 nucleotides agree with TRBD2. V was pared by 8 bases and J by 1 base, with 10 bases of the junction left unmatched. The CDR3 sequence is 15 residues long. Germline V gene sequence: CDR1 SGDLS, CDR2 YYNGEE. CDR3 in DNA: TGTGCCAGTGCGAGTGCGGGAGTTCGCACAGATACGCAGTATTTT. It codes for CASASAGVRTDTQYF.

The V gene is TRBV5-6, the J gene TRBJ2-3; possibly TRBD2 for D (6 bases). The CDR3 spans 14 residues. V was trimmed by 4 bases and J by 0 bases, leaving 9 bases between them. Looked up from germline, CDR1 is SGHDT and CDR2 is YYEEEE. The DNA of the CDR3 is TGTGCCAGCAGCGATAGCGGTAGCACAGATACGCAGTATTTT. This gives the protein CASSDSGSTDTQYF. Drawing the rest from reference TRBV5-6 and TRBJ2-3, the complete variable domain is DAGVTQSPTHLIKTRGQQVTLRCSPKSGHDTVSWYQQALGQGPQFIFQYYEEEERQRGNFPDRFSGHQFPNYSSELNVNALLLGDSALYLCASSDSGSTDTQYFGPGTRLTVL.

This sequence joins TRBV4-1 and TRBJ2-6; no clear D gene. The V end lost 3 bases, the J end lost 0 bases, and 9 bases lay between the germline ends. Germline lookup yields CDR1 MGHRA and CDR2 YSYEKL. This CDR3 region has 16 residues. CDR3 in amino acids: CASSQAANSGANVLTF. The CDR3 nucleotides read TGCGCCAGCAGCCAGGCGGCCAACTCTGGGGCCAACGTCCTGACTTTC.

The J gene is TRBJ2-7, the V gene TRBV18; D is possibly TRBD1 (5 bases). The length of the CDR3 is 14 residues. CDR1 is KGHSH and CDR2 is LQKENI in the germline V gene. V shed 1 base and J shed 2 bases, with 9 bases lying between them. The chain's CDR3 is CASSPREGAYEQYF. The CDR3 nucleotides read TGTGCCAGCTCACCACGGGAAGGGGCCTACGAGCAGTACTTC.

The chain uses TRBV6-1 and TRBJ1-2; no definite D call. The CDR3 is 13 amino acids. V lost 11 bases and J 0 bases, leaving 13 bases between the germline ends. Germline CDR1 and CDR2: MNHNS and SASEGT. This chain's CDR3 is CAGHSPTNYGYTF. CDR3 sequence (DNA): TGTGCCGGGCACAGCCCGACTAACTATGGCTACACCTTC.

V gene TRBV5-4 combines with J gene TRBJ2-2; 8 positions match TRBD2. The CDR3 runs 15 residues. Germline assignment: CDR1 SGHNT and CDR2 YYREEE (reference sequence). V shed 0 bases, J shed 6 bases, and the junction held 4 bases outside the gene matches. In nucleotides, the CDR3 is TGTGCCAGCAGCTTGGATCCTAGCGGGTCCGGGGAGCTGTTTTTT. Its translation is CASSLDPSGSGELFF.

The V call is TRBV6-5, the J call TRBJ2-3; D unresolved. V gave up 0 bases and J gave up 0 bases, with 4 bases separating them. The CDR3 totals 14 residues. Germline values: CDR1 MNHEY, CDR2 SVGAGI. CDR3 sequence: CASSYSTSTDTQYF. As DNA, the CDR3 is TGTGCCAGCAGTTACTCGACCAGCACAGATACGCAGTATTTT.

The chain carries TRBV6-6 and TRBJ1-2, with 10 bases fitting TRBD1. Looked up from germline, CDR1 is MNHNY and CDR2 is SVGAGI (reference sequence). J lost 5 bases, V lost 6 bases, and 6 bases had no gene match. The CDR3 runs 14 residues. CDR3 DNA sequence: TGTGCCAGCAGCCGCGGGACAGGGGTTTATGGCTACACCTTC. This translates into CASSRGTGVYGYTF.

The genes are TRBV14 and TRBJ2-5; D may be TRBD1 (6 bases). Germline assignment: CDR1 SGHDN and CDR2 FVKESK. Deletions cut 3 bases from V and 3 bases from J, with 20 bases between. The CDR3 spans 17 residues. The DNA of the CDR3 is TGTGCCAGCAGCCATATGGCCGGGACAAGCGAAGAAGAGACCCAGTACTTC. This gives the protein CASSHMAGTSEEETQYF.

The chain carries TRBV5-4 and TRBJ1-2; D unresolved. The CDR3 spans 11 residues. Trimming removed 3 bases from V and 7 bases from J, with 7 bases in between. Germline V gene sequence: CDR1 SGHNT, CDR2 YYREEE (reference sequence). Written as DNA, the CDR3 is TGTGCCAGCAGCTGGACCTCTGGCTACACCTTC. It yields the protein CASSWTSGYTF.

This clone was found once. This chain connects TRBV6-5 to TRBJ2-1, with D maybe TRBD2 (5 bases). From germline, CDR1 is MNHEY and CDR2 SVGAGI. The CDR3 has 15 amino acids. Trimming pared 2 bases from V and 7 bases from J, leaving 15 bases between. The CDR3 here is CASSYGLAPFNEQFF. CDR3 coding DNA: TGTGCCAGCAGTTACGGTCTAGCCCCTTTTAATGAGCAGTTCTTC.

This chain links TRBV19 with TRBJ2-3, with D possibly being TRBD1 (6 bases). The CDR3 has 16 residues. With 4 bases removed from V and 0 bases from J, the gap between germline ends came to 14 bases. CDR1 is LNHDA and CDR2 is SQIVND in the germline V gene (reference sequence). The CDR3 region is CASSRFGQSSTDTQYF. DNA for the CDR3: TGTGCCAGTAGTAGGTTCGGACAGTCGAGCACAGATACGCAGTATTTT. The whole variable domain, remainder taken from reference TRBV19 and TRBJ2-3, is DGGITQSPKYLFRKEGQNVTLSCEQNLNHDAMYWYRQDPGQGLRLIYYSQIVNDFQKGDIAEGYSVSREKKESFPLTVTSAQKNPTAFYLCASSRFGQSSTDTQYFGPGTRLTVL.

This chain uses TRBV2 with TRBJ2-2; the match to TRBD1 covers 7 bases. This CDR3 has 14 amino acids. Germline CDR1 reads SNHLY; CDR2 reads FYNNEI. Trimming at V came to 6 bases and at J to 6 bases, leaving 7 bases not matched to a gene. CDR3 DNA: TGTGCCAGCAGCGCGACAGGGTCTGCCGGGGAGCTGTTTTTT. The encoded protein is CASSATGSAGELFF.

V and J are TRBV19 and TRBJ2-5; 7 bases match TRBD1. CDR1 and CDR2 from the germline V gene are LNHDA and SQIVND (reference sequence). There are 15 residues in the CDR3. Germline trimming cut 7 bases from V and 0 bases from J; bases unmatched to any gene: 8. As DNA, the CDR3 is TGTGCCAGTAAGCCGGGACAGACCTACCAAGAGACCCAGTACTTC. This sequence encodes CASKPGQTYQETQYF.

V gene TRBV28 combines with J gene TRBJ2-7, with 11 bases identical to TRBD2. V shed 7 bases and J 2 bases; nucleotides not matched to a gene: 4. Germline-derived CDR1 and CDR2 are MDHEN and SYDVKM. The CDR3 contains 14 residues. CDR3 residues: CASKLAGDTYEQYF. The CDR3 bases are TGTGCCAGCAAACTAGCGGGGGATACCTACGAGCAGTACTTC.

The chain carries TRBV10-3 and TRBJ1-5, with 10 bases matching TRBD1. CDR3 length: 14 residues. V was pared by 5 bases and J by 7 bases, with 5 bases of the junction left unmatched. Germline V gene sequence: CDR1 ENHRY, CDR2 SYGVKD. Written as DNA, the CDR3 is TGTGCCATCAGTACCGGGACAGGGGACCAGCCCCAGCATTTT. It yields the protein CAISTGTGDQPQHF.

The chain links TRBV19 to TRBJ2-3, with TRBD1 identical over 8 bases. J gave up 6 bases and V 1 base, and 6 bases lay outside the gene matches. The germline gives CDR1 LNHDA, CDR2 SQIVND (reference sequence). The CDR3 length is 15 residues. CDR3 nucleotides: TGTGCCAGTAGTATAGGGGGACAGGTACGGGATACGCAGTATTTT. The encoded protein is CASSIGGQVRDTQYF.

This CDR3 is CASSSGETGQGETQYF. DNA of the CDR3: TGCGCCAGCAGCTCTGGAGAGACAGGCCAAGGGGAGACCCAGTACTTC. V and J are TRBV5-1 and TRBJ2-5, with a tentative D call TRBD1 (6 bases). Trimming removed 3 bases at V and 5 bases at J, with 20 bases between. CDR3 length: 16 residues. Germline loops: CDR1 SGHRS, CDR2 YFSETQ.

V usage is TRBV10-1 and J usage is TRBJ1-2; possible D gene TRBD1, 5 bases. Between the trimmed V and J ends, which lost 3 bases and 6 bases, there was a span of 17 bases. This CDR3 has 15 residues. Germline CDR1 and CDR2: WNHNN and SYGVQD (reference sequence). The CDR3 spells CASSDSVEGRDGYTF. The CDR3, as DNA: TGCGCCAGCAGTGATAGTGTGGAGGGGCGGGATGGCTACACCTTC.

The rearrangement links TRBV19 to TRBJ2-7; 8 bases agree with TRBD2. Germline V gene data show CDR1 as LNHDA and CDR2 as SQIVND (reference sequence). The CDR3 has 14 residues. Trimming took 6 bases from V and 6 from J; bases not matched to a gene: 10. In DNA, the CDR3 is TGTGCCAGTAGACAGGACGGCGGACTAGCCGAGCAGTACTTC. Amino acids: CASRQDGGLAEQYF.

The chain joins TRBV28 to TRBJ1-6; possibly TRBD1 for D (6 bases). The length of the CDR3 is 15 residues. Germline V CDR1 and CDR2: MDHEN, SYDVKM. Trimming cost V 4 bases and J 10 bases, with 17 bases left between them. CDR3 protein: CASSWGQGGGSPLHF. Here the CDR3 DNA reads TGTGCCAGCAGTTGGGGGCAGGGTGGAGGATCACCCCTCCACTTT.